This T cell receptor (beta chain) derives from a study of T cells in Graves' hyperthyroidism and ophthalmopathy (dated by TCRdb to 2018 to 2020). Regarding the study in general: Peripheral blood samples were taken at initial diagnosis, before any treatment was given. A discovery cohort of 95 to 100 patients, 43 with Graves' ophthalmopathy and 55 to 60 with stable Graves' hyperthyroidism, was used to find distinguishing TCR V-J signatures. Whether ophthalmopathy could be predicted prospectively was tested in an independent validation cohort made up of under 20 hyperthyroidism patients plus 17 patients who later progressed to ophthalmopathy. The 100 or so discovery patients were divided at random into training and test sets in a 7:3 ratio. Thyroid tissue and blood T-cell repertoires from six Graves' hyperthyroidism patients were also compared in the study. After blood sampling, hyperthyroidism patients were treated with methimazole at a starting dose of 30 mg daily, and ophthalmopathy patients were treated with high-dose intravenous methylprednisolone. TCR Vbeta CDR3 sequencing of around 130 peripheral blood samples (about 45 ophthalmopathy, around 80 hyperthyroidism and approximately 17 progressor patients) is reported in the paper. The investigation overall reported the following: In validation, progression to ophthalmopathy was predicted by the model with nearly 71% sensitivity and approximately 78% specificity, a median of approximately 6.5 months before onset. Most expanded thyroid clonotypes (frequency above 0.001) were also found in blood, which suggests that blood repertoires may mirror thyroid immune responses. Sample size was not statistically predetermined, and blinding of investigators to group allocation was not performed. A model built on a 13 V-J signature distinguished ophthalmopathy from stable hyperthyroidism, reaching around 87% sensitivity and about 81% specificity in cross-validation and 80%/75% in testing.

CDR1 SGHTA and CDR2 FQGTGA are derived from the germline V gene. The CDR3 length is 12 residues, termini included. The only DNA kept is the CDR3, 36 bases in frame from the first base. A patient counted as having stable Graves' hyperthyroidism if no progression to ophthalmopathy occurred over 18 months of follow-up. Hyperthyroidism patients were newly diagnosed, with disease duration under 2 months, and aged 18 to 65 years. The study excluded patients with uncontrolled infections, other autoimmune diseases, pregnancy or lactation. Diagnoses relied on clinical symptoms, serum thyroxine and TRAb, thyroid ultrasound and orbital computed tomography. Ficoll-Paque density gradient centrifugation was used to isolate PBMCs from 9.5 to 10 ml of fresh peripheral blood. Trizol reagent was used to extract total RNA, and RNA quality was then checked on an Agilent 2100 Bioanalyzer. On this clonotype: Which antigen it targets is not known. The conserved phenylalanine or tryptophan normally closing the CDR3 is absent here, so this likely arose from a read error.

TCR beta CDR3 regions were amplified from RNA transcripts. A first-round RT-PCR of the TCR CDR3 used the HTBI primer set with the Qiagen OneStep RT-PCR kit. A second multiplex PCR round built the libraries, followed by size selection and purification. The libraries were sequenced on an Illumina HiSeq2000 using paired-end 100 bp reads. For the original study's pipeline: SOAPnuke was used to process the raw data, throwing out any read that contained adapters or uncalled bases, had a mean Phred below 15, or lacked an exact constant-primer or identifier match. COPE v1.2.5 was used to merge high-quality paired reads, and clonotypes were defined as unique nucleotide sequences. MiTCR v1.1 was used to align the clonotypes against IMGT TRBV, TRBD and TRBJ reference segments. The analysis included only V-J combinations with a frequency above 0.0001, which together covered approximately 99% of the repertoires. A TCS score was defined as the ratio of F50 (clonal expansion) to E x V (chaos), with BLOSUM62-based TCRdist applied between CDR3 peptides within each V-J. Welch's t-statistics and random forest reduced around 520 V-J features to some 14, which were used in a naive Bayes classifier (R e1071). The similarity between thyroid and blood repertoires was quantified using the Morisita-Horn index. TCRdb ran its own pipeline on the public reads, namely fastp trimming at Q25 and MiXCR clone calling, and kept in-frame beta chains. For every CDR3 protein sequence, its rows merge into one entry that carries the most common genes and DNA. The V and J calls here are based on TCRdb, not the publication. Present in this sample are nearly 750,000 distinct CDR3 sequences, about a third of which were seen just once. About a third of the sample comes from the top ten.

Sample: blood. The source of this sequence is a woman between 35 and 50 years old with Graves' hyperthyroidism. The V and J segments used are TRBV7-3 and TRBJ1-1, with the D gene call left open. The nucleotide sequence is TGTACCAGCAGCTCGACGGGCAGTGAAGCTTTCCTT. Protein translation: CTSSSTGSEAFL.